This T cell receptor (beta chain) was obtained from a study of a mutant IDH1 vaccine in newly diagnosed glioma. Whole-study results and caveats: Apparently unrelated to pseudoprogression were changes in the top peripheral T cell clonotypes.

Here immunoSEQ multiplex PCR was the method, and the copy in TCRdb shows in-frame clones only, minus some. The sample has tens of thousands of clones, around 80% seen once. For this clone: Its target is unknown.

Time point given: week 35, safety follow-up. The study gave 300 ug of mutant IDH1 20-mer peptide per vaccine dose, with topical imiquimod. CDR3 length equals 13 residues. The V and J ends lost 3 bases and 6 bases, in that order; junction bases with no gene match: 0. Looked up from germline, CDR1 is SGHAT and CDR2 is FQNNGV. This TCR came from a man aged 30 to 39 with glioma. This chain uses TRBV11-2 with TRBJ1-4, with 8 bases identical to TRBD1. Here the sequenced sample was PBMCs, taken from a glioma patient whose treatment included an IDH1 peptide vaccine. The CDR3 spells CASSFRGHEKLFF. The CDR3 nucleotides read TGTGCCAGCAGCTTCAGGGGGCATGAAAAACTGTTTTTT.